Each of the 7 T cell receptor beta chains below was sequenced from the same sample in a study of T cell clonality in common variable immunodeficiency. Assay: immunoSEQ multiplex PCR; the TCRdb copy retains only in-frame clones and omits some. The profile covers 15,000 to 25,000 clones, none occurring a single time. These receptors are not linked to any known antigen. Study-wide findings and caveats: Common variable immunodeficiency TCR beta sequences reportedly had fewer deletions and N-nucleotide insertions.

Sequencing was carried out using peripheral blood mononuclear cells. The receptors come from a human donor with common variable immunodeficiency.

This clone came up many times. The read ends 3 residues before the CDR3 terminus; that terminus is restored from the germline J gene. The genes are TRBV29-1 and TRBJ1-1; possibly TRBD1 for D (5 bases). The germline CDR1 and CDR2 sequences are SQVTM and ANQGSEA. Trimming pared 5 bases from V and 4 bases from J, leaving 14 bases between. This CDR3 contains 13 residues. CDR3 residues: CSVLRVFSTEAFF. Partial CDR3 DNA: TGCAGCGTTCTCAGGGTTTTTAGCACTGAA.

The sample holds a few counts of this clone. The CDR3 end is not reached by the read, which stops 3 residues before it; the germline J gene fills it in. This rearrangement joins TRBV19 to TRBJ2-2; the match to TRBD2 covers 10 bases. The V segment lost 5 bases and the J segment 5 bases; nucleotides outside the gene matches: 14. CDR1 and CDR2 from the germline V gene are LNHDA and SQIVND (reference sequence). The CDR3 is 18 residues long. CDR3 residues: CASSWSWLAGDWTGELFF. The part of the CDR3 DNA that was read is TGTGCCAGTAGTTGGAGTTGGCTAGCGGGAGATTGGACCGGGGAG.

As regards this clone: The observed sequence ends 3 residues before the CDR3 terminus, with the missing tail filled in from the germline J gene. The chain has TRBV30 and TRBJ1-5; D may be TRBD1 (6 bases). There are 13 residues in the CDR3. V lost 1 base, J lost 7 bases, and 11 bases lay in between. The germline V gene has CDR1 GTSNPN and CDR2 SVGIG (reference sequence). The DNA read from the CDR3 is TGTGCCTGGAGTGGCAGGGGAGGCCAGCCC. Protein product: CAWSGRGGQP. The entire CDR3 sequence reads CAWSGRGGQPQHF. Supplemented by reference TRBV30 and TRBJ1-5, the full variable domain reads SQTIHQWPATLVQPVGSPLSLECTVEGTSNPNLYWYRQAAGRGLQLLFYSVGIGQISSEVPQNLSASRPQDRQFILSSKKLLLSDSGFYLCAWSGRGGQPQHFGDGTRLSIL.

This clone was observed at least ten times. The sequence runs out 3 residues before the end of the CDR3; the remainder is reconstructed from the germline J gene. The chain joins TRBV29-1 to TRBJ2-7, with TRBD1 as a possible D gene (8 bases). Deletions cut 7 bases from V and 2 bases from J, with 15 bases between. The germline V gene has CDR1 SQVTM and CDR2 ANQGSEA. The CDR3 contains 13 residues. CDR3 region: CSGGQGLTYEQYF. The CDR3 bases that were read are TGCAGCGGTGGACAGGGACTAACCTACGAG.

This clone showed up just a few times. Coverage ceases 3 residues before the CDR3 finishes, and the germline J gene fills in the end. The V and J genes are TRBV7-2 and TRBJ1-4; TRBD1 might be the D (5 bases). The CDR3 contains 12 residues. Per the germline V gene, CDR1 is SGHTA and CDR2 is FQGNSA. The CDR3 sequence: CASSPIRGKLFF. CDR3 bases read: TGTGCCAGCAGCCCCATACGGGGGAAA.

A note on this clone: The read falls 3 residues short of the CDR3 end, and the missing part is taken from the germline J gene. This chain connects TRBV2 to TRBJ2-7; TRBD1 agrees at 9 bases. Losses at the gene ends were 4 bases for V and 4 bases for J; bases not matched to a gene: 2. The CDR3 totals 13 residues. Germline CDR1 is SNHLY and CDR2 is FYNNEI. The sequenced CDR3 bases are TGTGCCAGCAGTGGGGACAGGGATTACGAG. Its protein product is CASSGDRDYE. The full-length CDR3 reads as CASSGDRDYEQYF.

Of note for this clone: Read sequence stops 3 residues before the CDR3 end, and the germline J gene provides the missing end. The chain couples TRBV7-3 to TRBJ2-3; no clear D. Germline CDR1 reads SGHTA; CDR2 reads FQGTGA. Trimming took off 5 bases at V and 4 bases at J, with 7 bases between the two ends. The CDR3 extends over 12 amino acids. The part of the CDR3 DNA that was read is TGTGCCAGCAGCAACAGTCCAGATACG. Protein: CASSNSPDT. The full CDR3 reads CASSNSPDTQYF.